This T cell receptor (beta chain) originates from a study of blood T cell repertoires in COVID-19. As for the study in general: Sources were T cells, B-cell-depleted T cells, or PBMCs; the material itself was cDNA or gDNA.

All enrollees were about 18 to 95 years old and from 20 to 30 US areas. Recovered status in Cohort 3 required two negative PCRs, clearance, or symptom resolution. The table came from immunoSEQ multiplex PCR; TCRdb's copy has only in-frame clones and leaves some out. The repertoire has 430,000 or so clones, 88% of them found once; the top ten carry less than 2%. The CDR3 consists of 15 residues. Germline V lookup: CDR1 LNHDA, CDR2 SQIVND (reference sequence). V shed 1 base, J shed 2 bases, and the junction held 4 bases outside the gene matches. The chain is built from TRBV19 and TRBJ2-7, with TRBD2 matching over 8 bases. Specimen: PBMCs or T cells enriched from blood (not recorded which). The receptor comes from a woman aged 40-49 years who had recovered from COVID-19. The CDR3 loop is CASSIVAGRTYEQYF. Here the CDR3 DNA reads TGTGCCAGTAGTATAGTAGCGGGACGAACCTACGAGCAGTACTTC.